Listed below are T cell receptor beta chains from one sample, sequenced in a study of regulatory T cells in long-lasting Graves disease. Each CDR3 protein gets one entry after TCRdb re-called the multiplex PCR reads with MiXCR. The sample yields 250,000 to 300,000 distinct CDR3 sequences, 20% to 25% seen once. This sample comprised peripheral blood mononuclear cells (PBMCs), obtained when the disease was refractory, from a patient treated with antithyroid drugs. These receptors all come from a female donor with Graves disease. Both conserved end residues are part of each CDR3. The D gene is left open where the match is weak. The size of a clone is reported for some rows only, either as once, few or many, or as a class for expanded clones.

j_call v_call clone_size d_call cdr3_aa cdr3_nt
TRBJ2-3 TRBV7-3 . . CASSLGVEGPPTDTQYF TGTGCCAGCAGCTTAGGGGTCGAGGGGCCGCCCACGGATACGCAGTATTTT
TRBJ2-4 TRBV29-1 . . CSTNDRAKNIQYF TGCAGCACAAACGACAGGGCCAAAAACATTCAGTACTTC
TRBJ2-7 TRBV5-1 once . CASNPRADSYEQYF TGCGCCAGTAACCCCAGGGCGGACTCCTACGAGCAGTACTTC
TRBJ1-2 TRBV28 many . CASSLIQNNYGYTF TGTGCCAGCAGTTTGATACAGAACAACTATGGCTACACCTTC
TRBJ1-4 TRBV28 . . CASSEGGGEKLFF TGTGCCAGCAGTGAGGGCGGTGGCGAAAAACTGTTTTTT
TRBJ2-7 TRBV20-1 few . CSAPSPISYEQYF TGCAGTGCTCCTTCACCTATCTCCTACGAGCAGTACTTC
TRBJ1-5 TRBV19 . . CASSMWGQPQHF TGTGCCAGTAGTATGTGGGGTCAGCCCCAGCATTTT
TRBJ2-7 TRBV30 once . CAWSVFSRPGGAAASSYEQYF TGTGCCTGGAGTGTATTCTCCCGGCCTGGGGGGGCCGCGGCTAGCTCCTACGAGCAGTACTTC
TRBJ1-4 TRBV15 few . CATSRKKNQGILPEKLFF TGTGCCACCAGCAGAAAAAAAAATCAGGGAATTCTCCCTGAAAAACTGTTTTTT
TRBJ2-1 TRBV28 . . CASLVGGYYNEQFF TGTGCCAGCCTCGTAGGAGGATACTACAATGAGCAGTTCTTC
TRBJ1-1 TRBV6-5 many . CASSYLGQEAFF TGTGCCAGCAGTTACCTTGGACAAGAGGCTTTCTTT
TRBJ1-2 TRBV6-1 few . CASTGGARGYTF TGTGCCAGCACGGGGGGCGCCCGCGGCTACACCTTC
TRBJ2-5 TRBV27 . . CASREGGAEETQYF TGTGCCAGCAGGGAAGGTGGGGCCGAAGAGACCCAGTACTTC
TRBJ2-5 TRBV2 many . CASRGQKETQYF TGTGCCAGCAGGGGCCAGAAAGAGACCCAGTACTTC
TRBJ1-1 TRBV28 many TRBD1 CASSLMDRDTEAFF TGTGCCAGCAGTTTAATGGACAGGGACACTGAAGCTTTCTTT